These 17 T cell receptor beta chains were all obtained from the same sample, sequenced in a study of blood T cell repertoires in COVID-19. Libraries were prepared by immunoSEQ multiplex PCR; TCRdb keeps only in-frame clonotypes and omits some of them. The sample yields over 40,000 clones, roughly 84% seen once. The sample taken for sequencing was peripheral blood. The receptor source for this set is a human donor in a cohort sampled during active COVID-19.

The rearrangement links TRBV28 to TRBJ1-1; D might be TRBD1 (6 bases). The ends were cut back, 4 bases at V and 3 bases at J, with 15 bases in the middle. The CDR3 loop spans 15 amino acids. Germline V lookup: CDR1 MDHEN, CDR2 SYDVKM. The CDR3 here is CASSSSQGWDTEAFF. For the CDR3, the DNA is TGTGCCAGCAGTTCTTCCCAGGGGTGGGACACTGAAGCTTTCTTT.

This clone was found a few times. The chain has TRBV7-6 and TRBJ2-1, with 7 bases matching TRBD2. The germline V gene has CDR1 SGHVS and CDR2 FNYEAQ. The ends lost 2 bases at V and 4 bases at J; junction bases unmatched: 5. The CDR3 extends over 15 amino acids. The CDR3 nucleotides are TGTGCCAGCAGCTTAAATAGCGGGTTATACAATGAGCAGTTCTTC. Its translation is CASSLNSGLYNEQFF. Variable domain in full (rest from reference TRBV7-6 and TRBJ2-1): GAGVSQSPRYKVTKRGQDVALRCDPISGHVSLYWYRQALGQGPEFLTYFNYEAQQDKSGLPNDRFSAERPEGSISTLTIQRTEQRDSAMYRCASSLNSGLYNEQFFGPGTRLTVL.

J is TRBJ1-5 and V is TRBV18, with D hard to call. V was cut by 6 bases and J by 1 base, with 13 bases left in between. Per germline, CDR1 KGHSH and CDR2 LQKENI. This CDR3 is built from 15 residues. As DNA, the CDR3 is TGTGCCAGCTCTCCCCGGGAGAGCAGCAATCAGCCCCAGCATTTT. This codes for CASSPRESSNQPQHF.

V and J are TRBV5-1 and TRBJ2-5; 7 bases are a match to TRBD1. CDR3 length equals 14 residues. Germline V CDR1 and CDR2: SGHRS, YFSETQ. The ends lost 2 bases at V and 2 bases at J; junction bases unmatched: 3. The DNA for the CDR3 is TGCGCCAGCAGCTTCGACAGGGCACAAGAGACCCAGTACTTC. Protein product: CASSFDRAQETQYF.

This chain connects TRBV7-2 to TRBJ2-3, with TRBD1 identical over 9 bases. Losses at the gene ends were 1 base for V and 3 bases for J; bases not matched to a gene: 5. CDR3 length: 16 amino acids. Germline assignment: CDR1 SGHTA and CDR2 FQGNSA. CDR3 DNA: TGTGCCAGCAGCTTAGTCCCCGGGACAGGGACAGATACGCAGTATTTT. It specifies CASSLVPGTGTDTQYF.

The V gene is TRBV12-3 or TRBV12-4, the J gene TRBJ1-1, with D perhaps matching TRBD1 (5 bases). This CDR3 has 13 residues. Trimming cost V 3 bases and J 5 bases, with 10 bases left between them. The CDR3 sequence is CASSFGQVTEAFF. DNA of the CDR3: TGTGCCAGCAGTTTCGGACAAGTGACTGAAGCTTTCTTT.

This clone appeared a few times. The DNA of the CDR3 is TGCGCCAGCAGCTTGACCACAGGACAGGCAACTGAAGCTTTCTTT. As protein: CASSLTTGQATEAFF. The chain joins TRBV5-1 to TRBJ1-1; 7 nucleotides align to TRBD1. V gave up 1 base and J gave up 5 bases; unmatched junction bases: 8. This CDR3 spans 15 amino acids. The germline gives CDR1 SGHRS, CDR2 YFSETQ.

The chain combines TRBV27 with TRBJ1-1, with D maybe TRBD1 (5 bases). Trimming took 3 bases from V and 0 from J, leaving 14 bases between them. The germline V gene encodes CDR1 MNHEY and CDR2 SMNVEV (reference sequence). The CDR3 is made up of 16 amino acids. The CDR3 sequence is CASSLGQTSMNTEAFF. In nucleotides, the CDR3 is TGTGCCAGCAGTTTGGGGCAAACCAGTATGAACACTGAAGCTTTCTTT.

V and J are TRBV9 and TRBJ2-2, with TRBD2 identical over 8 bases. The length of the CDR3 is 15 residues. After removal of 0 bases from V and 8 bases from J, the junction contained 6 bases not matched to a gene. Germline loops: CDR1 SGDLS, CDR2 YYNGEE. The CDR3 region has the DNA TGTGCCAGCAGCGTAGTTGGTAGCGGGAAGGGGGAGCTGTTTTTT. Its protein is CASSVVGSGKGELFF. The full variable domain, completed using reference TRBV9 and TRBJ2-2, is DSGVTQTPKHLITATGQRVTLRCSPRSGDLSVYWYQQSLDQGLQFLIQYYNGEERAKGNILERFSAQQFPDLHSELNLSSLELGDSALYFCASSVVGSGKGELFFGEGSRLTVL.

A single count supports this clone. The chain uses TRBV6-2 or TRBV6-3 and TRBJ2-7; D is perhaps TRBD1 (6 bases). CDR3 length: 15 amino acids. CDR1 MNHEY and CDR2 SVGEGT come from the germline V gene. V was trimmed by 2 bases and J by 0 bases, leaving 11 bases between them. CDR3 in amino acids: CASSYPDRSSYEQYF. DNA for the CDR3: TGTGCCAGCAGTTACCCCGACAGGAGCTCCTACGAGCAGTACTTC.

The rearrangement joins TRBV29-1 to TRBJ1-4; 7 bases fit TRBD1. Germline trimming cut 5 bases from V and 7 bases from J; bases unmatched to any gene: 10. The CDR3 has 14 amino acids. Germline CDR1 reads SQVTM; CDR2 reads ANQGSEA. CDR3 region: CSVFTGAPGEKLFF. The CDR3 nucleotides are TGCAGCGTTTTTACAGGGGCCCCAGGTGAAAAACTGTTTTTT.

The rearrangement links TRBV28 to TRBJ2-5; 7 positions agree with TRBD1. CDR1 and CDR2 (germline): MDHEN, SYDVKM. V trimming: 6 bases; J trimming: 5 bases; junction bases outside the gene matches: 12. The CDR3 sequence is 15 residues long. The DNA for the CDR3 is TGTGCCAGCAGCCATGGAGACAGGGTTGTGGAGACCCAGTACTTC. It is translated as CASSHGDRVVETQYF.

The chain is built from TRBV2 and TRBJ1-5; TRBD1 aligns across 8 bases. The germline V gene has CDR1 SNHLY and CDR2 FYNNEI. The CDR3 runs 13 residues. V was pared by 6 bases and J by 2 bases, with 0 bases of the junction left unmatched. CDR3 residues: CASRGQGNQPQHF. The CDR3 DNA follows: TGTGCCAGCAGGGGACAGGGCAATCAGCCCCAGCATTTT.

V gene TRBV18 combines with J gene TRBJ2-2, with a possible D match to TRBD1 (6 bases). This CDR3 has 13 amino acids. In germline, CDR1 is KGHSH, CDR2 LQKENI. V dropped 4 bases and J dropped 7 bases, with 10 bases sitting between them. The DNA of the CDR3 is TGTGCCAGCTCACAACGACAGGACGGGGAGCTGTTTTTT. Its translation is CASSQRQDGELFF.

The chain recombines TRBV4-2 with TRBJ1-2; no firm D call. Deletions cut 0 bases from V and 2 bases from J, with 10 bases between. Germline CDR1 and CDR2: LGHNA and YNFKEQ. The CDR3 runs 15 residues. The CDR3 loop is CASSQDTRQNYGYTF. CDR3 bases: TGTGCCAGCAGCCAAGATACCAGGCAAAACTATGGCTACACCTTC.

The rearrangement joins TRBV5-4 to TRBJ2-1; TRBD1 agrees at 8 bases. Germline trimming cut 4 bases from V and 6 bases from J; bases unmatched to any gene: 6. CDR1 SGHNT and CDR2 YYREEE come from the germline V gene (reference sequence). The CDR3 runs 14 residues. The CDR3 loop is CASSRRDRPNEQFF. The CDR3 coding sequence is TGTGCCAGCAGCCGCCGGGACAGGCCCAATGAGCAGTTCTTC.

This sequence joins TRBV4-2 and TRBJ1-6; tentatively, D is TRBD1 (6 bases). This CDR3 spans 14 amino acids. V lost 1 base and J lost 7, with 8 bases in between. Germline V gives CDR1 LGHNA, CDR2 YNFKEQ. CDR3 protein: CASSQGQENSPLHF. The CDR3 DNA is TGTGCCAGCAGCCAAGGACAGGAGAATTCACCCCTCCACTTT.